This T cell receptor (beta chain) was obtained from a study of blood T cell repertoires in COVID-19. Across the study: Sample material is recorded as cDNA or gDNA derived from T cells, B-cell-depleted T cells, or PBMCs.

The CDR3 is 14 amino acids. In germline, CDR1 is GTSNPN, CDR2 SVGIG (reference sequence). With 2 bases clipped from V and 5 bases from J, the junction kept 6 bases outside the gene matches. This clone has just one count. Cohorts were based on clinical histories the participants reported. Under the authors' procedure: The assay estimated nucleated cells by amplifying reference gene primers. Assay: immunoSEQ multiplex PCR; the TCRdb copy retains only in-frame clones and omits some. V, J and clone size are those of that table, while D and trimming were read from the DNA. Here the sample spans fewer than 400,000 clones, roughly 90% being singletons.

The chain joins TRBV30 to TRBJ2-7; 10 bases agree with TRBD1. The receptor was derived from a woman in her 30s who had been exposed to COVID-19. Sequenced: PBMCs or T cells enriched from blood (not recorded which). CDR3 sequence (DNA): TGTGCCTGGAGTCCCCGGACAGGGGGAAACGAGCAGTACTTC. This sequence encodes CAWSPRTGGNEQYF.